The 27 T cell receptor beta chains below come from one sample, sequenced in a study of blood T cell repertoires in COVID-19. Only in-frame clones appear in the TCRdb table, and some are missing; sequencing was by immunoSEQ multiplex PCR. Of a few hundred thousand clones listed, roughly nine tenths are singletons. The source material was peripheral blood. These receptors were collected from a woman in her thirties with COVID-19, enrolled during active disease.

CDR3 nucleotides: TGTGCCAGCAGTGAATTGTGGGGGCCGACCTATAATTCACCCCTCCACTTT. Translated, it gives CASSELWGPTYNSPLHF. J is TRBJ1-6 and V is TRBV6-1; D is perhaps TRBD1 (6 bases). Germline CDR1 is MNHNS and CDR2 is SASEGT. The CDR3 length is 17 residues. The V end was cut by 2 bases, the J end by 2 bases, with 13 bases between.

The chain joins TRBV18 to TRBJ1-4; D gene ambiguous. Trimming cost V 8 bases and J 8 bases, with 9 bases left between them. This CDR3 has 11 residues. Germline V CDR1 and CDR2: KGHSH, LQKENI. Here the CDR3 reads CASGGREKLFF. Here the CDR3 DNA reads TGTGCCAGCGGAGGTCGGGAAAAACTGTTTTTT.

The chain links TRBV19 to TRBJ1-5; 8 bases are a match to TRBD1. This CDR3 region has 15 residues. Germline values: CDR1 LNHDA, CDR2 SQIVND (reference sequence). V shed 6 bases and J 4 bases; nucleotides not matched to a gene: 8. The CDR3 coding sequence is TGTGCCAGTAGACAAGACAGGGGTCAAAATCAGCCCCAGCATTTT. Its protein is CASRQDRGQNQPQHF.

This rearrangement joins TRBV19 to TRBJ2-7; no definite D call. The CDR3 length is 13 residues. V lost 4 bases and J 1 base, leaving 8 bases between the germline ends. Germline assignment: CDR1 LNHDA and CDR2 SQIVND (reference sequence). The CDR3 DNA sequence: TGTGCCAGTAGTAGTCCGGAGTCCTACGAGCAGTACTTC. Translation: CASSSPESYEQYF.

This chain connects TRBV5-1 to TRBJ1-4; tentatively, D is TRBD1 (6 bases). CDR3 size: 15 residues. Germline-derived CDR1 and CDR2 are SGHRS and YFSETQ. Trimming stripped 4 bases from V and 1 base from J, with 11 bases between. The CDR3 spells CASSPGQITNEKLFF. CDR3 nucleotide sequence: TGCGCCAGCAGCCCCGGACAGATAACTAATGAAAAACTGTTTTTT.

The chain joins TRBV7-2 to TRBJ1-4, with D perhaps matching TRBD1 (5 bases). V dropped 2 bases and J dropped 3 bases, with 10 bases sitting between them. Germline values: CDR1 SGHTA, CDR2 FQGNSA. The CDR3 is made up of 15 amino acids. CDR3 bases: TGTGCCAGCAGCTTAAATTGGGGCTCTAATGAAAAACTGTTTTTT. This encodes CASSLNWGSNEKLFF.

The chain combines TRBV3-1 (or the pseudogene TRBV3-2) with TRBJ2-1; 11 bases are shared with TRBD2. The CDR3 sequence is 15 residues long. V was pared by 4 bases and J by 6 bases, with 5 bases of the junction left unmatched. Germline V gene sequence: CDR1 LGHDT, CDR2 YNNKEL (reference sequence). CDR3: CASSPPGLAGNEQFF. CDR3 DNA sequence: TGTGCCAGCAGCCCACCTGGACTAGCGGGCAATGAGCAGTTCTTC.

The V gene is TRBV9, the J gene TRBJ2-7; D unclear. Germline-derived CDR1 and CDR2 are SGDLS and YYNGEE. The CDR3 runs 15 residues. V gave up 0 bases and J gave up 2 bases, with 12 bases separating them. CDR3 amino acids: CASSVEAGPPYEQYF. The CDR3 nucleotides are TGTGCCAGCAGCGTAGAGGCAGGTCCTCCCTACGAGCAGTACTTC.

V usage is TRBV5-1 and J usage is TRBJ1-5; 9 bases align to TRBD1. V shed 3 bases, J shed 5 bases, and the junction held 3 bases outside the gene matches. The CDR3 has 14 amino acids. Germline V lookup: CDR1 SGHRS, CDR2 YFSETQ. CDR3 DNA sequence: TGCGCCAGCAGCTACAGACAGGGGGATCAGCCCCAGCATTTT. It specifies CASSYRQGDQPQHF.

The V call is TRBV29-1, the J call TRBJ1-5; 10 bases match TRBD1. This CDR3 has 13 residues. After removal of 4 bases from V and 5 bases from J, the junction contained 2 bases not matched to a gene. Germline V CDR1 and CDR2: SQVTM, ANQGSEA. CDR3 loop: CSVGQGADQPQHF. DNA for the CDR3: TGCAGCGTTGGACAGGGGGCGGATCAGCCCCAGCATTTT.

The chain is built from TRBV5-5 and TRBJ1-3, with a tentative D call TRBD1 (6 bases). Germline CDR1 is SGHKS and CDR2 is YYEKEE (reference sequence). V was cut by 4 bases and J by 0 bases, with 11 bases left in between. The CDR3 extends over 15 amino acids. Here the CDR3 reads CASSPRTDSGNTIYF. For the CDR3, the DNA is TGTGCCAGCAGCCCCAGGACAGACTCTGGAAACACCATATATTTT.

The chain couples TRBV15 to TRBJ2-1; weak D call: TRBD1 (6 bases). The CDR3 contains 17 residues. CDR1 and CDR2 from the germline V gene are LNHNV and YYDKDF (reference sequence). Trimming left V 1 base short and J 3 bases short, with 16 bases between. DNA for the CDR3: TGTGCCACCAGCAGAGCCCCTCCCGGGACAATCTACAATGAGCAGTTCTTC. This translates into CATSRAPPGTIYNEQFF.

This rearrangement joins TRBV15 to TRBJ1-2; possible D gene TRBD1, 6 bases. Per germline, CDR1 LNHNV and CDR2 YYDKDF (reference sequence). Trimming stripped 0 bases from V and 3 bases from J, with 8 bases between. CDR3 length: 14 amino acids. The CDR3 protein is CATSRDRTDYGYTF. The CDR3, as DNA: TGTGCCACCAGCAGAGACCGGACAGACTATGGCTACACCTTC.

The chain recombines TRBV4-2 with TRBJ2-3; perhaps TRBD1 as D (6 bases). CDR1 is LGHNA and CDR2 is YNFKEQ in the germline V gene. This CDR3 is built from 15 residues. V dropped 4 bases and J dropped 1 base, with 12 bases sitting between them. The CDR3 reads CASSLPWGRTDTQYF. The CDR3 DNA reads TGTGCCAGCAGCCTCCCCTGGGGGCGCACAGATACGCAGTATTTT.

The CDR3 region is CASSPWTSGGSSSTDTQYF. The DNA of the CDR3 is TGTGCCAGCTCACCCTGGACTAGCGGGGGATCCTCTAGCACAGATACGCAGTATTTT. The chain couples TRBV18 to TRBJ2-3; 13 nucleotides line up with TRBD2. The V segment lost 3 bases and the J segment 0 bases; nucleotides outside the gene matches: 9. Germline V CDR1 and CDR2: KGHSH, LQKENI. The CDR3 covers 19 residues.

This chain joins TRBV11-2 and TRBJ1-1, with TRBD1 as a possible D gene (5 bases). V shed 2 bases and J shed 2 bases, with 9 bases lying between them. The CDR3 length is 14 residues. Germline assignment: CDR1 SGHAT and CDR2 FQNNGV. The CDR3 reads CASSLRGFNTEAFF. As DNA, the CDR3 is TGTGCCAGCAGCTTAAGGGGATTCAACACTGAAGCTTTCTTT.

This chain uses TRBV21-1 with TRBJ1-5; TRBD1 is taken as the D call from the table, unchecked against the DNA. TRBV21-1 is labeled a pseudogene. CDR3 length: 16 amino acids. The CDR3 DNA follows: TGTGCCAGCAGCCTTCCTCGGGACAGGGTAGATCAGCCCCAGCATTTT. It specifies CASSLPRDRVDQPQHF.

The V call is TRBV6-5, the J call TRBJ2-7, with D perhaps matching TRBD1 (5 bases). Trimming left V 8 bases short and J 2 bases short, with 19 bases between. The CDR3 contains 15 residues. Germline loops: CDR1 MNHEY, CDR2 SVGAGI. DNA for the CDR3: TGTGCCAGCCGACAGACAGTTGACATTCCCTACGAGCAGTACTTC. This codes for CASRQTVDIPYEQYF.

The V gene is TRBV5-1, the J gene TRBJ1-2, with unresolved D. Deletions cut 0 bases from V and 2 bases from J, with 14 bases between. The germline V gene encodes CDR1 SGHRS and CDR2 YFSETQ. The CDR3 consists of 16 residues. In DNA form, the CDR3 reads TGCGCCAGCAGCTTGGCCTCGGGGAGCTTAAACTATGGCTACACCTTC. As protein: CASSLASGSLNYGYTF.

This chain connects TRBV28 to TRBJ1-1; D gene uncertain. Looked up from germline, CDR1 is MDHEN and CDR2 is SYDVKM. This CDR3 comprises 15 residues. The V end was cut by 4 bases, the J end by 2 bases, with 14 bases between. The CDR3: CASSSPGKGNTEAFF. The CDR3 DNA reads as TGTGCCAGCAGTTCTCCGGGAAAGGGAAACACTGAAGCTTTCTTT.

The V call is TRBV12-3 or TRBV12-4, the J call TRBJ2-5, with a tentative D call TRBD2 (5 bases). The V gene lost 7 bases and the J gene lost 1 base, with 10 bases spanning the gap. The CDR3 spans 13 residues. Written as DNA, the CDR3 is TGTGCCAGCACCGTTCTAGCCCAAGAGACCCAGTACTTC. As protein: CASTVLAQETQYF.

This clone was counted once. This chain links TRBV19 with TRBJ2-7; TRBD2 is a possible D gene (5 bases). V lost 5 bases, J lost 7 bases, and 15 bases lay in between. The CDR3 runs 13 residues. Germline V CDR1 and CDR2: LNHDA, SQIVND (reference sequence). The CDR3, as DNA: TGTGCCAGTAGTTCCCTGACCCCGGGAGAGCAGTACTTC. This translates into CASSSLTPGEQYF.

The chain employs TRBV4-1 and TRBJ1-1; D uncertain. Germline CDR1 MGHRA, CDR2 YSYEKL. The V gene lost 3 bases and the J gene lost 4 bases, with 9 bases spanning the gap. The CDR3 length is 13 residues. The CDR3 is CASSHEFSTEAFF. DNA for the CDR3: TGCGCCAGCAGCCATGAGTTTAGCACTGAAGCTTTCTTT.

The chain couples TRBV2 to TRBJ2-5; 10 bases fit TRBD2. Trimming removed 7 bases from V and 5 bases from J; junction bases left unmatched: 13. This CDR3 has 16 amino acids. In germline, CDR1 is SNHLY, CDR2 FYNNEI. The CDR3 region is CASTQAGGLLRETQYF. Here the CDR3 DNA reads TGTGCCAGCACCCAAGCGGGGGGGCTCCTCCGCGAGACCCAGTACTTC.

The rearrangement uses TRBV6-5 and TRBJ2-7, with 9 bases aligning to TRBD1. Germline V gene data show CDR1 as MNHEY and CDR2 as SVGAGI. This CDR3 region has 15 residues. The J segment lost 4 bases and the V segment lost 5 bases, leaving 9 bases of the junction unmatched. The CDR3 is CASSLRTGVEYEQYF. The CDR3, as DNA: TGTGCCAGCAGTCTGCGGACAGGGGTAGAGTACGAGCAGTACTTC.

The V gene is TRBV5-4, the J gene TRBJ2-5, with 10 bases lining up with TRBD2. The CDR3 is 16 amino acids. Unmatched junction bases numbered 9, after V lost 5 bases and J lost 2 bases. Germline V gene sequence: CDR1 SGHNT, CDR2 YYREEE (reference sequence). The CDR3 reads CASSYKRGGAQETQYF. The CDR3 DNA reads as TGTGCCAGCAGTTACAAGCGGGGGGGGGCGCAAGAGACCCAGTACTTC.

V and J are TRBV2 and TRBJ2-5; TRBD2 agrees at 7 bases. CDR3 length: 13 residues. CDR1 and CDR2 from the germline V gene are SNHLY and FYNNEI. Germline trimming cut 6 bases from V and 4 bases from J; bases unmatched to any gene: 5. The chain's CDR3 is CASRGRGRETQYF. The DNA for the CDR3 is TGTGCCAGCAGGGGCCGCGGGAGAGAGACCCAGTACTTC.